These 4 T cell receptor beta chains came from one sample sequenced in a study of T cells after yellow fever vaccination. TCRdb re-called the 5' RACE reads through MiXCR, storing one row per CDR3 protein. This table has 300,000 or so distinct CDR3 sequences, 3% to 4.5% appearing once. This sample comprised PBMCs, obtained 5 days after the yellow fever booster vaccination. The receptors come from a man younger than 35 who received the YFV17D yellow fever vaccine.

Ten or more counts support this clonotype. The gene calls are TRBV27 and TRBJ1-6; D remains unclear. There are 13 residues in the CDR3. V was cut by 3 bases and J by 10 bases, with 10 bases left in between. Germline CDR1 reads MNHEY; CDR2 reads SMNVEV (reference sequence). CDR3 DNA sequence: TGTGCCAGCAGTTTCGGGGATCGGTCACCCCTCCACTTT. The encoded protein is CASSFGDRSPLHF.

This clonotype was seen many times. The gene calls are TRBV6-2 or TRBV6-3 and TRBJ2-5; D might be TRBD1 (6 bases). This CDR3 is built from 16 residues. The germline V and J ends were trimmed by 8 bases and 0 bases, with 19 bases remaining between them. Germline CDR1 MNHEY, CDR2 SVGEGT. CDR3 bases: TGTGCCAGCCGGGCGACAAATAACAGGGACCAAGAGACCCAGTACTTC. This translates into CASRATNNRDQETQYF.

The sample holds a few counts of this clonotype. The rearrangement links TRBV20-1 to TRBJ2-3; no clear D. The length of the CDR3 is 14 residues. Germline values: CDR1 DFQATT, CDR2 SNEGSKA (reference sequence). Trimming stripped 0 bases from V and 3 bases from J, with 10 bases between. The CDR3 is CSARDWVGTDTQYF. The CDR3, as DNA: TGCAGTGCTAGAGATTGGGTGGGGACAGATACGCAGTATTTT.

V gene TRBV28 combines with J gene TRBJ2-5; D is perhaps TRBD1 (5 bases). V was cut by 11 bases and J by 7 bases, with 17 bases left in between. There are 12 residues in the CDR3. Per germline, CDR1 MDHEN and CDR2 SYDVKM. CDR3 in amino acids: CAGGRDEVTQYF. CDR3 in DNA: TGTGCCGGCGGCAGGGATGAGGTGACCCAGTACTTC. Full variable domain (remainder filled in from reference TRBV28 and TRBJ2-5): DVKVTQSSRYLVKRTGEKVFLECVQDMDHENMFWYRQDPGLGLRLIYFSYDVKMKEKGDIPEGYSVSREKKERFSLILESASTNQTSMYLCAGGRDEVTQYFGPGTRLLVL.